This entry lists 2 T cell receptor beta chains sequenced from one sample in a study of molecular identifiers for immune sequencing clone quantification. TCRdb re-derived calls from the PCR reads in MiXCR, one entry per CDR3 protein. The sample yields about half a million distinct CDR3 sequences, about a fifth seen once. Material for sequencing was naive CD8+ T cells from blood, with Jurkat cell RNA spiked in. The subset was: FACS-sorted CD8+CD4-CCR7+CD45RA+ naive T cells. Source of these receptors: a human donor in good health. Some libraries in this study had Jurkat cell RNA spiked in.

This clonotype has just a few counts. The chain recombines TRBV6-5 with TRBJ2-2; D possibly corresponds to TRBD1 (5 bases). Germline lookup yields CDR1 MNHEY and CDR2 SVGAGI. Trimming stripped 7 bases from V and 1 base from J, with 10 bases between. The CDR3 spans 14 residues. The CDR3: CASTLQGNTGELFF. The CDR3 DNA follows: TGTGCCAGCACCCTTCAGGGGAACACCGGGGAGCTGTTTTTT.

On this clonotype itself: A much larger clone lies a single base off, so this may be a read error. Because the CDR3 is missing its conserved closing phenylalanine or tryptophan, this is likely a read error. The chain is built from TRBV12-3 or TRBV12-4 and TRBJ2-3, with 12 bases fitting TRBD2. With V trimmed by 6 bases and J by 1 base, 2 bases remained unmatched. The CDR3 length is 15 residues. The CDR3 here is CASSRTSGGTDTQYL. The CDR3 DNA reads TGTGCCAGCAGCCGGACTAGCGGGGGCACAGATACGCAGTATCTT.